This T cell receptor beta chain was profiled in a study of shared T cell receptors in the human thymus (dated by TCRdb to the early 2020s). Looking at the study overall: The study investigated the way shared, self-reactive T-cell receptor alpha chains are produced in the human thymus.

Libraries were constructed by the immunoSEQ multiplex PCR assay. In TCRdb, the immuneACCESS table is reduced to in-frame sequences with V and J assigned. These tables do not hold every clone; where another copy was compared, an unresolved V gene accounts for under half, and the others remain unexplained. This sample gives over 450,000 clones in total; 78% of them show up just once. 0.013% of the sample is taken by the ten largest. CDR1 SGHNT and CDR2 YYREEE are derived from the germline V gene (reference sequence). Trimmed from V: 4 bases; trimmed from J: 2 bases; junction bases lacking a gene match: 7. Inclusive of the bounding cysteine and phenylalanine, the CDR3 is 17 residues long. Left in the record is the CDR3 DNA by itself, 51 bases read in frame from the first base. Comments on this clone: Its target antigen remains unknown. Per-base qualities were not stored, and no clone one base away is much larger. Other DNA sequences in the sample encode the same CDR3.

The same sample was also studied in work on human thymus T cells. That second report states: In Finland, the donors were immunologically healthy infants who were having open corrective cardiac surgery for congenital heart defects. Thymus tissue was collected as surgical resects that were removed during corrective cardiac surgery. V and J gene segment usage appeared biased in both thymic and peripheral blood repertoires. According to the related research, thymic TCR repertoires were highly overlapping among unrelated individuals. The study used eight infant thymus samples plus four related peripheral blood samples to characterize TCR alpha and beta repertoires. Donor ages ranging from roughly 6 to 244 days were recorded, and several male and two female infants were included in the cohort. Thymocytes were freed from the tissue by mechanical means and kept at -70 degrees C as pellets of roughly 9.5-31 million cells. A QIAsymphony instrument was used to extract genomic DNA from the frozen cell pellets. The immunoSEQ multiplex PCR assay was used to amplify the TCRB and TCRAD loci from a standardized quantity of quality-controlled genomic DNA. The amplicons covered the V(D)J region and were long enough to include the CDR3 and to identify the V and J genes. Amplicon sequencing was performed on an Illumina platform through the commercial immunoSEQ service. Primer bias and sequencing errors were corrected as previously described, and TCRAD and TCRB were defined on the basis of the IMGT database. The repertoires were analysed using immunoSEQ Analyzer 3.0 and VDJTools for basic statistics, V/J segment usage, diversity estimates, rarefaction and pairwise overlap. Diversity was estimated with Chao1, ChaoE, Efron-Thisted, Shannon and inverse Simpson indices, and also on datasets down-sampled to the smallest sample. Repertoire overlap used strict matching of CDR3 nucleotide sequence, V gene and J gene, with Jaccard-based multidimensional scaling clustering. On average, thymus samples gave roughly 800,000 unique TCRB clonotypes, whereas blood samples gave 80,000 to 85,000.

The chain couples TRBV5-4 to TRBJ2-3, with TRBD2 matching 13 junction bases. The receptor comes from a boy under two years old with a congenital heart defect. Donor details come from another sample of the same person, matched by shared clones. What was sequenced was thymocytes. The CDR3: CASSPRTSGSYTDTQYF. At the DNA level, the sequence is TGTGCCAGCAGCCCACGGACTAGCGGGAGCTACACAGATACGCAGTATTTT. The CDR3 plus the reference TRBV5-4 and TRBJ2-3 genes for the other parts give the full variable domain: ETGVTQSPTHLIKTRGQQVTLRCSSQSGHNTVSWYQQALGQGPQFIFQYYREEENGRGNFPPRFSGLQFPNYSSELNVNALELDDSALYLCASSPRTSGSYTDTQYFGPGTRLTVL.